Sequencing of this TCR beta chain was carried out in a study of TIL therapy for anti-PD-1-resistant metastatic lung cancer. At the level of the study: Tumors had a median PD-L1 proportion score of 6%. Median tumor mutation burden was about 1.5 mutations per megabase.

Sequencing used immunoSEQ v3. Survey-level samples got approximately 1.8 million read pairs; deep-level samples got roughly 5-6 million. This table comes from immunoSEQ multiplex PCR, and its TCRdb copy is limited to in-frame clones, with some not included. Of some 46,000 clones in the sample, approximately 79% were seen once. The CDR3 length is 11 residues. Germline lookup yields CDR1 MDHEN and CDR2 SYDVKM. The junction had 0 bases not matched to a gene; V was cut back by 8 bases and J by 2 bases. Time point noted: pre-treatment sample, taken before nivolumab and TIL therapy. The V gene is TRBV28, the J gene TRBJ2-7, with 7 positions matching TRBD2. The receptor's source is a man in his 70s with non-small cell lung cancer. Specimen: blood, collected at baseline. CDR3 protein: CASGRAYEQYF. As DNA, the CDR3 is TGTGCCAGCGGGAGGGCCTACGAGCAGTACTTC.